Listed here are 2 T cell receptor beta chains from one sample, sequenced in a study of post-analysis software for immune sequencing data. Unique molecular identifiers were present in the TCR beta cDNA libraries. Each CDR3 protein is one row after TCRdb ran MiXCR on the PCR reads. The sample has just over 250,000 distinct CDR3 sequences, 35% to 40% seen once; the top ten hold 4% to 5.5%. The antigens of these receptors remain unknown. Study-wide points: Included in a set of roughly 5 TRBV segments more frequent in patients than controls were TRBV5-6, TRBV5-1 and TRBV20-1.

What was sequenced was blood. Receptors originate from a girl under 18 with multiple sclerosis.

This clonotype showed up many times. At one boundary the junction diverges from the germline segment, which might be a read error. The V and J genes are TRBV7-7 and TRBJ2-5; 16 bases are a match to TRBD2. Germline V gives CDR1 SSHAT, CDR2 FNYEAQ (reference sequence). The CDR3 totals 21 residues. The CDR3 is CASSSTRSGTSGRALQETQYF. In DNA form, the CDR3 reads TGTGCTAGCAGCTCAACTCGAAGTGGGACTAGCGGGAGGGCCCTCCAAGAGACCCAGTACTTC.

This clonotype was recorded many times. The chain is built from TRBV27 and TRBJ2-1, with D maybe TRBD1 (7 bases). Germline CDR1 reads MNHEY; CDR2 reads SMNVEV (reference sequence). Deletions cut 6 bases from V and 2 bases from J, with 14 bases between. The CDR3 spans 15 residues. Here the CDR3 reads CASSPRGDAYNEQFF. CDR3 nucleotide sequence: TGTGCCAGCAGCCCCAGGGGGGACGCCTACAATGAGCAGTTCTTC.